These T cell receptor beta chains were read from a single sample in a study of blood T cell repertoires in COVID-19. Profiled with immunoSEQ multiplex PCR; TCRdb holds only in-frame clones, not every one. The sample has about 360,000 clones, around 82% seen once; the top ten hold around 3%. Sequencing was done on a sample of peripheral blood. Receptors originate from a man younger than 45 with active or convalescent COVID-19. Each CDR3 is given with its conserved first and last residue. The order of the fields is V gene, J gene, clone size, D gene, CDR3 DNA, CDR3 protein. D genes are given only for firm matches. Rows give clone size only sometimes, using once, few, many, or a class for an expanded clone.

v_call: TRBV7-2; j_call: TRBJ2-1; clone_size: -; d_call: TRBD2; cdr3_nt: TGTGCCAGCAGCTTGCTAGCGGGAGGGCCGGATGAGCAGTTCTTC; cdr3_aa: CASSLLAGGPDEQFF
v_call: TRBV6-5; j_call: TRBJ1-6; clone_size: -; d_call: TRBD1; cdr3_nt: TGTGCCAGCAGTACCCGGGACAGGGGATCACCCCTCCACTTT; cdr3_aa: CASSTRDRGSPLHF
v_call: TRBV24-1; j_call: TRBJ2-5; clone_size: -; d_call: -; cdr3_nt: TGTGCCACCAGTGACCCAGGGGTCCAAGAGACCCAGTACTTC; cdr3_aa: CATSDPGVQETQYF
v_call: TRBV10-3; j_call: TRBJ1-1; clone_size: -; d_call: TRBD1; cdr3_nt: TGTGCCATCATCGGGACAGGGAACACTGAAGCTTTCTTT; cdr3_aa: CAIIGTGNTEAFF
v_call: TRBV28; j_call: TRBJ1-2; clone_size: -; d_call: -; cdr3_nt: TGTGCCAGCAGGACCAGCGGGCCGTATGGCTACACCTTC; cdr3_aa: CASRTSGPYGYTF
v_call: TRBV2; j_call: TRBJ2-4; clone_size: once; d_call: -; cdr3_nt: TGTGCCAGCGGCGGCCCTCAGGGGGGAGCCAAAAACATTCAGTACTTC; cdr3_aa: CASGGPQGGAKNIQYF
v_call: TRBV14; j_call: TRBJ2-5; clone_size: -; d_call: -; cdr3_nt: TGTGCCAGCAGCCCTAATAGCGAGACCCAGTACTTC; cdr3_aa: CASSPNSETQYF
v_call: TRBV6-4; j_call: TRBJ1-2; clone_size: few; d_call: -; cdr3_nt: TGTGCCAGCAGTGACTCGAGGTGGTCTGGCTACACCTTC; cdr3_aa: CASSDSRWSGYTF
v_call: TRBV18; j_call: TRBJ2-3; clone_size: -; d_call: -; cdr3_nt: TGTGCCAGCTCGCCGGGACATCGCACAGATACGCAGTATTTT; cdr3_aa: CASSPGHRTDTQYF
v_call: TRBV6-2/TRBV6-3; j_call: TRBJ1-1; clone_size: -; d_call: -; cdr3_nt: TGTGCCAGCAGTTCTGGAGTAGGCACTGAAGCTTTCTTT; cdr3_aa: CASSSGVGTEAFF
v_call: TRBV5-6; j_call: TRBJ1-4; clone_size: -; d_call: -; cdr3_nt: TGTGCCAGCAGCTTTACGGGGGACGTTAATGAAAAACTGTTTTTT; cdr3_aa: CASSFTGDVNEKLFF
v_call: TRBV5-5; j_call: TRBJ2-3; clone_size: -; d_call: TRBD2; cdr3_nt: TGTGCCAGCAGCTTCACCCTTACTAGCGGGAGAACAGATACGCAGTATTTT; cdr3_aa: CASSFTLTSGRTDTQYF
v_call: TRBV2; j_call: TRBJ1-3; clone_size: -; d_call: TRBD1; cdr3_nt: TGTGCCAGCAGCCCCGGGACAGGGGCTGGAAACACCATATATTTT; cdr3_aa: CASSPGTGAGNTIYF
v_call: TRBV9; j_call: TRBJ2-7; clone_size: -; d_call: TRBD2; cdr3_nt: TGTGCCAGCAGCGGTGAGCGGGGGGATTACGAGCAGTACTTC; cdr3_aa: CASSGERGDYEQYF
v_call: TRBV6-5; j_call: TRBJ1-1; clone_size: -; d_call: TRBD1; cdr3_nt: TGTGCCAGCAGTTCCGGACAGGGCTTGAACACTGAAGCTTTCTTT; cdr3_aa: CASSSGQGLNTEAFF
v_call: TRBV7-9; j_call: TRBJ1-2; clone_size: -; d_call: -; cdr3_nt: TGTGCCAGCAGCTTTATGGGAGACTATGGCTACACCTTC; cdr3_aa: CASSFMGDYGYTF
v_call: TRBV10-1; j_call: TRBJ2-7; clone_size: -; d_call: -; cdr3_nt: TGCGCCAGCAGTGAATCGACCGGGGAGCAGTACTTC; cdr3_aa: CASSESTGEQYF
v_call: TRBV5-5; j_call: TRBJ2-2; clone_size: -; d_call: TRBD2; cdr3_nt: TGTGCCAGCAGCTTTTTTAGCGGGGGACTAAACACCGGGGAGCTGTTTTTT; cdr3_aa: CASSFFSGGLNTGELFF
v_call: TRBV7-8; j_call: TRBJ2-5; clone_size: -; d_call: TRBD2; cdr3_nt: TGTGCCAGCAGCTTAGAAGTGGGACTAGCGGGAGGAGAGACCCAGTACTTC; cdr3_aa: CASSLEVGLAGGETQYF
v_call: TRBV4-3; j_call: TRBJ1-2; clone_size: few; d_call: -; cdr3_nt: TGCGCCAGCAGCGAAGGGGGAGTTGGAAATGGCTACACCTTC; cdr3_aa: CASSEGGVGNGYTF
v_call: TRBV5-1; j_call: TRBJ2-7; clone_size: -; d_call: -; cdr3_nt: TGCGCCAGCAGCTTGGAAACCGGGAAGCAGTACTTC; cdr3_aa: CASSLETGKQYF
v_call: TRBV30; j_call: TRBJ1-1; clone_size: once; d_call: -; cdr3_nt: TGTGCCTGGGCGGGGAGGGGTGGCACTGAAGCTTTCTTT; cdr3_aa: CAWAGRGGTEAFF
v_call: TRBV28; j_call: TRBJ2-1; clone_size: -; d_call: TRBD2; cdr3_nt: TGTGCCAGCAGTTTACGCGGGAGGGCGAATGAGCAGTTCTTC; cdr3_aa: CASSLRGRANEQFF
v_call: TRBV5-1; j_call: TRBJ1-2; clone_size: -; d_call: -; cdr3_nt: TGCGCCAGCAGCACGGACAGAAGTGGTTACTATGGCTACACCTTC; cdr3_aa: CASSTDRSGYYGYTF
v_call: TRBV28; j_call: TRBJ1-2; clone_size: -; d_call: TRBD1; cdr3_nt: TGTGCCAGCAGTTTAACCGGGACAGGCGACGGCTACACCTTC; cdr3_aa: CASSLTGTGDGYTF
v_call: TRBV7-2; j_call: TRBJ1-1; clone_size: -; d_call: TRBD1; cdr3_nt: TGTGCCAGCAGCAAGGACAGGCTCGGGGAAGCTTTCTTT; cdr3_aa: CASSKDRLGEAFF
v_call: TRBV5-1; j_call: TRBJ1-6; clone_size: -; d_call: -; cdr3_nt: TGCGCCAGCCGGTTGGGGGCAGCCGTTCGGGGTAATTCACCCCTCCACTTT; cdr3_aa: CASRLGAAVRGNSPLHF
v_call: TRBV28; j_call: TRBJ2-7; clone_size: -; d_call: TRBD1; cdr3_nt: TGTGCCAGCAGTTCACGACAGGGGTCATACGAGCAGTACTTC; cdr3_aa: CASSSRQGSYEQYF
v_call: TRBV3-1/TRBV3-2; j_call: TRBJ2-2; clone_size: -; d_call: -; cdr3_nt: TGTGCCAGCAGCCAAGTACAGGAGAACACCGGGGAGCTGTTTTTT; cdr3_aa: CASSQVQENTGELFF
v_call: TRBV27; j_call: TRBJ2-5; clone_size: few; d_call: TRBD1; cdr3_nt: TGTGCCAGCAGTCTTACCACAGGGGGCTTTGAGACCCAGTACTTC; cdr3_aa: CASSLTTGGFETQYF
v_call: TRBV19; j_call: TRBJ2-2; clone_size: -; d_call: -; cdr3_nt: TGTGCCAGTAGAAGTAGCGGGGAGCTGTTTTTT; cdr3_aa: CASRSSGELFF
v_call: TRBV5-1; j_call: TRBJ2-1; clone_size: few; d_call: TRBD2; cdr3_nt: TGCGCCAGCAGCTCTAGGGGCGAGCGGGGCGAGGTTGAGCAGTTCTTC; cdr3_aa: CASSSRGERGEVEQFF
v_call: TRBV5-6; j_call: TRBJ1-3; clone_size: -; d_call: -; cdr3_nt: TGTGCCAGCACCCGACGGGGGATCTCTGGAAACACCATATATTTT; cdr3_aa: CASTRRGISGNTIYF